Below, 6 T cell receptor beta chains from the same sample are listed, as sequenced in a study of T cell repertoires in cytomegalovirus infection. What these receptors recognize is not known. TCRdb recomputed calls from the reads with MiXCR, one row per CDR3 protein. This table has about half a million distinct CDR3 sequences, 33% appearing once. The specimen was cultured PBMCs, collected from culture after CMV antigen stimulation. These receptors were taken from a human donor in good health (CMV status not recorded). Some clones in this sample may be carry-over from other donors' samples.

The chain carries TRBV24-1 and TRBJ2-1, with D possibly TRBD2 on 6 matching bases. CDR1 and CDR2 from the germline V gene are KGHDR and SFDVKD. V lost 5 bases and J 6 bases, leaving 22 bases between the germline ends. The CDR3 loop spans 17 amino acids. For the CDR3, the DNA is TGTGCCACCAGTGGGGCCCAATTAACGGGAGCTCCCAATGAGCAGTTCTTC. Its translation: CATSGAQLTGAPNEQFF.

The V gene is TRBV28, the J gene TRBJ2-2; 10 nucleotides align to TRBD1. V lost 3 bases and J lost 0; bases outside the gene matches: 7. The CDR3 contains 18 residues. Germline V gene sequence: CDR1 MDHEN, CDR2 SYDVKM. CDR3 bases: TGTGCCAGCAGTTTTAGGGACAGGGGAGACGCGAACACCGGGGAGCTGTTTTTT. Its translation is CASSFRDRGDANTGELFF.

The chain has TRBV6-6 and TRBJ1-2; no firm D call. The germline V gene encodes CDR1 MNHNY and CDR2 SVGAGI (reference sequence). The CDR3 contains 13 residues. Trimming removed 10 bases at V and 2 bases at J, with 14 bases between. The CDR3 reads CATPGRFNYGYTF. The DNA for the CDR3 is TGTGCCACCCCCGGAAGATTCAACTATGGCTACACCTTC.

The CDR3 spells CASSPLGESYEQYV. CDR3 DNA sequence: TGTGCCAGCAGCCCCCTTGGGGAGAGCTACGAGCAGTACGTC. The chain links TRBV5-4 to TRBJ2-7; the D gene is possibly TRBD2 (5 bases). V lost 4 bases, J lost 3 bases, and 14 bases lay in between. CDR1 and CDR2 (germline): SGHNT, YYREEE (reference sequence). The CDR3 sequence is 14 residues long.

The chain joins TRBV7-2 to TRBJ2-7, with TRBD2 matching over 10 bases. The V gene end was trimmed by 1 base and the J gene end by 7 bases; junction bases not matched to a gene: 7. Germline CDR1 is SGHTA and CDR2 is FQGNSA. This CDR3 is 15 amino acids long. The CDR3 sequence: CASSLEAAGGREQYV. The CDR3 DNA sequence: TGTGCCAGCAGCTTAGAGGCAGCGGGAGGGCGTGAGCAGTACGTC.

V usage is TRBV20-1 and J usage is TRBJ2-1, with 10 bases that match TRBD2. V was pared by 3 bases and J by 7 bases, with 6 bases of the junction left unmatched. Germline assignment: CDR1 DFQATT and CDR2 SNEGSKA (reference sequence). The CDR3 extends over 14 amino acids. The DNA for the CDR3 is TGCAGTGCTAGGACAGCGGGAGGGTCTAATGAGCAGTTCTTC. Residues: CSARTAGGSNEQFF.